The rows below give T cell receptor beta chains drawn from one sample of a study of cytomegalovirus exposure and HLA in healthy donors. Repertoires were generated with immunoSEQ multiplex PCR, while TCRdb's copy carries only in-frame clones and drops some. This table holds over 100,000 clones, about 9.2% found once. The sample comprised PBMCs. These receptors all stem from a woman aged 35 to 49 in good health and CMV-seropositive. Both conserved end residues are part of each CDR3. D genes are given only for firm matches. Rows give clone size only sometimes, using once, few, many, or a class for an expanded clone.

j_gene | d_gene | v_gene | abundance | CDR3aa | CDR3nt
TRBJ1-6 | TRBD1 | TRBV6-5 | NA | CASSPGQGGDSPLHF | TGTGCCAGCAGCCCGGGACAGGGTGGAGATTCACCCCTCCACTTT
TRBJ2-5 | TRBD2 | TRBV10-2 | NA | CASSALAGTQETQYF | TGCGCCAGCAGTGCTCTAGCGGGGACGCAAGAGACCCAGTACTTC
TRBJ1-2 | TRBD1 | TRBV19 | NA | CASSPTGTGGYYGYTF | TGTGCCAGTAGTCCGACCGGGACAGGGGGCTACTATGGCTACACCTTC
TRBJ2-6 | NA | TRBV7-2 | NA | CARRDPGLAGANVLTF | TGTGCCCGAAGGGATCCCGGACTGGCTGGGGCCAACGTCCTGACTTTC
TRBJ2-5 | TRBD2 | TRBV7-9 | few | CASSQGTSGGETQYF | TGTGCCAGCAGTCAAGGGACTAGCGGGGGAGAGACCCAGTACTTC
TRBJ2-5 | NA | TRBV29-1 | few | CSVEILDKQETQYF | TGCAGCGTTGAAATTCTCGACAAACAAGAGACCCAGTACTTC
TRBJ2-3 | TRBD2 | TRBV10-3 | once | CASADAGGRTDTQYF | TGTGCCTCCGCGGATGCGGGGGGGAGGACAGATACGCAGTATTTT
TRBJ2-3 | TRBD2 | TRBV19 | NA | CASASGGNTDTQYF | TGTGCCAGTGCTAGCGGGGGGAACACAGATACGCAGTATTTT
TRBJ1-1 | NA | TRBV19 | NA | CASSRPSRTEAFF | TGTGCCAGTAGTCGACCTAGTCGGACTGAAGCTTTCTTT
TRBJ1-1 | TRBD1 | TRBV5-1 | few | CASSPGQPNTEAFF | TGCGCCAGCAGCCCGGGACAGCCGAACACTGAAGCTTTCTTT
TRBJ1-1 | NA | TRBV7-2 | few | CASSLQGNTEAFF | TGTGCCAGCAGCTTACAGGGGAACACTGAAGCTTTCTTT
TRBJ1-3 | NA | TRBV19 | NA | CASSPTRTFPAGNTIYF | TGTGCCAGTAGCCCGACCCGGACTTTCCCGGCTGGAAACACCATATATTTT
TRBJ2-2 | NA | TRBV7-6 | few | CASLTYPGELFF | TGTGCCAGCCTAACTTATCCCGGGGAGCTGTTTTTT
TRBJ2-3 | TRBD1 | TRBV27 | few | CASSLGQTSTDTQYF | TGTGCCAGCAGTTTGGGACAGACTAGCACAGATACGCAGTATTTT
TRBJ2-3 | TRBD1 | TRBV2 | NA | CASSDGEGAGTDTQYF | TGTGCCAGCAGTGACGGCGAGGGGGCGGGCACAGATACGCAGTATTTT
TRBJ2-3 | NA | TRBV7-2 | few | CASSPSTDTQYF | TGTGCCAGCAGCCCGAGCACAGATACGCAGTATTTT
TRBJ2-2 | NA | TRBV2 | few | CASSPTDYTGELFF | TGTGCCAGCAGTCCTACAGATTACACCGGGGAGCTGTTTTTT
TRBJ1-6 | NA | TRBV4-2 | NA | CASSQDPDLSGNSPLHF | TGTGCCAGCAGCCAAGATCCGGACCTCAGCGGCAATTCACCCCTCCACTTT
TRBJ2-5 | TRBD2 | TRBV10-3 | few | CAISAGGEETQYF | TGTGCCATCAGCGCGGGGGGAGAAGAGACCCAGTACTTC
TRBJ1-2 | TRBD1 | TRBV5-1 | few | CASSLEGAGLNYGYTF | TGCGCCAGCAGCCTCGAGGGGGCGGGTTTGAACTATGGCTACACCTTC
TRBJ2-7 | TRBD1 | TRBV4-3 | few | CASSPGQGIYEQYF | TGCGCCAGCAGCCCGGGACAGGGGATCTACGAGCAGTACTTC
TRBJ2-2 | TRBD1 | TRBV27 | NA | CASSPWTGNYTGELFF | TGTGCCAGCAGTCCATGGACAGGGAATTACACCGGGGAGCTGTTTTTT
TRBJ1-5 | TRBD1 | TRBV4-1 | few | CASSQQGGQPQHF | TGCGCCAGCAGCCAACAGGGGGGTCAGCCCCAGCATTTT
TRBJ2-2 | NA | TRBV5-4 | NA | CASSLQSGRGGELFF | TGTGCCAGCAGCTTGCAGTCAGGACGGGGCGGGGAGCTGTTTTTT
TRBJ2-7 | NA | TRBV2 | NA | CASSSQGLYEQYF | TGTGCCAGCAGCAGCCAGGGGCTCTACGAGCAGTACTTC
TRBJ2-1 | TRBD2 | TRBV6-1 | few | CASSGLAGSSYNEQFF | TGTGCCAGCAGTGGCTTAGCGGGGAGCTCCTACAATGAGCAGTTCTTC
TRBJ2-7 | NA | TRBV5-6 | few | CASSFQEYEQYF | TGTGCCAGCAGCTTCCAGGAATACGAGCAGTACTTC
TRBJ1-2 | TRBD1 | TRBV7-2 | few | CASSLEGTDFGYTF | TGTGCCAGCAGCTTAGAAGGGACAGACTTTGGCTACACCTTC
TRBJ2-7 | TRBD2 | TRBV7-2 | few | CASSHSPGGAQYF | TGTGCCAGCAGCCATAGCCCGGGGGGGGCACAGTACTTC
TRBJ2-7 | TRBD1 | TRBV5-8 | few | CASSFGTVIYEQYF | TGTGCCAGCAGCTTCGGGACAGTCATTTACGAGCAGTACTTC
TRBJ2-3 | NA | TRBV7-3 | NA | CASSLHSTDTQYF | TGTGCCAGCAGCTTGCACTCCACAGATACGCAGTATTTT
TRBJ2-7 | TRBD2 | TRBV29-1 | few | CSVEVAGLSSSYEQYF | TGCAGCGTTGAAGTAGCGGGGCTCTCGAGCTCCTACGAGCAGTACTTC
TRBJ2-2 | NA | TRBV5-6 | many | CASSFPGNTGELFF | TGTGCCAGCAGCTTCCCCGGGAACACCGGGGAGCTGTTTTTT
TRBJ1-1 | NA | TRBV27 | NA | CATLGLGGTEAFF | TGTGCCACCCTGGGGCTGGGGGGCACTGAAGCTTTCTTT
TRBJ1-3 | TRBD1 | TRBV4-3 | few | CASSQDLGQGGIRGNTIYF | TGCGCCAGCAGCCAAGATCTTGGACAGGGCGGGATTCGTGGAAACACCATATATTTT
TRBJ1-3 | NA | TRBV6-4 | many | CASREKGNTIYF | TGTGCCAGCAGAGAGAAGGGAAACACCATATATTTT
TRBJ1-2 | NA | TRBV11-2 | few | CASSPSNNYGYTF | TGTGCCAGCAGCCCATCAAATAACTATGGCTACACCTTC
TRBJ1-2 | NA | TRBV5-6 | few | CASSLAGYNGYGYTF | TGTGCCAGCAGCTTAGCAGGGTATAATGGCTATGGCTACACCTTC
TRBJ2-5 | NA | TRBV4-1 | NA | CASSQETQGYSQETQYF | TGCGCCAGCAGCCAAGAGACTCAGGGCTACTCACAAGAGACCCAGTACTTC
TRBJ1-2 | NA | TRBV4-1 | few | CASSQDPSNYGYTF | TGCGCCAGCAGCCAAGACCCCTCTAACTATGGCTACACCTTC
TRBJ1-6 | TRBD1 | TRBV2 | NA | CASSVTGGESPLHF | TGTGCCAGCAGTGTAACAGGGGGCGAATCACCCCTCCACTTT
TRBJ2-2 | TRBD2 | TRBV18 | few | CASSTRAGTSDRSNTGELFF | TGTGCCAGCTCAACACGAGCCGGGACTAGCGACCGATCGAACACCGGGGAGCTGTTTTTT
TRBJ1-6 | TRBD1 | TRBV7-8 | NA | CASSLGDRGRGASPLHF | TGTGCCAGCAGCTTAGGGGACAGGGGGCGCGGGGCTTCACCCCTCCACTTT
TRBJ2-3 | NA | TRBV4-2 | few | CASSQAGVGTDTQYF | TGTGCCAGCAGCCAAGCCGGGGTTGGCACAGATACGCAGTATTTT
TRBJ2-3 | NA | TRBV4-2 | few | CASSQGRESSADTQYF | TGTGCCAGCAGCCAAGGACGGGAAAGTAGTGCGGATACGCAGTATTTT
TRBJ1-4 | TRBD1 | TRBV4-1 | few | CASSRKLTTGTGEEKLFF | TGCGCCAGCAGCCGAAAGCTAACCACGGGGACAGGAGAGGAAAAACTGTTTTTT
TRBJ2-3 | TRBD2 | TRBV5-1 | few | CASSSQRGGATDTQYF | TGCGCCAGCAGCTCACAGCGGGGGGGGGCGACAGATACGCAGTATTTT
TRBJ1-2 | TRBD1 | TRBV5-4 | few | CASSQYRGDGYTF | TGTGCCAGCAGCCAATACAGGGGGGATGGCTACACCTTC
TRBJ1-4 | NA | TRBV5-1 | NA | CASSPEPGPNEKLFF | TGCGCCAGCAGCCCCGAACCAGGGCCTAATGAAAAACTGTTTTTT
TRBJ2-5 | TRBD1 | TRBV10-1 | NA | CASSESRGLMYQETQYF | TGCGCCAGCAGTGAGTCAAGGGGGCTGATGTACCAAGAGACCCAGTACTTC
TRBJ2-5 | NA | TRBV7-6 | few | CASRRTSYQETQYF | TGTGCCAGCAGACGGACATCTTACCAAGAGACCCAGTACTTC
TRBJ1-5 | NA | TRBV6-1 | NA | CASNQFSYSNQPQHF | TGTGCCAGCAACCAGTTTAGCTATAGCAATCAGCCCCAGCATTTT